In this sample, the clone carrying this T cell receptor (beta chain) turned up a few times. Its cognate antigen is unknown. Using its own MiXCR run on the reads, TCRdb lists one record per CDR3 protein. The sample contains fewer than 650,000 distinct CDR3 sequences, almost 40% of which appear only once. This record belongs to a study of T cell repertoires in cytomegalovirus infection. The sequence derives from a human donor in good health (CMV status not recorded). Some clones in this sample may be carry-over from other donors' samples. The starting material was cultured PBMCs, obtained from culture after CMV antigen stimulation.

CDR3 bases: TGTGCCAGCGCTCGACAAGGGGCCGGGGAGCTGTTTTTT. It yields the protein CASARQGAGELFF. The chain joins TRBV2 to TRBJ2-2, with D possibly matching TRBD1 (5 bases). The CDR3 length is 13 residues. The germline V and J ends were trimmed by 8 bases and 6 bases, with 13 bases remaining between them. Germline V gives CDR1 SNHLY, CDR2 FYNNEI. Based on the CDR3 plus reference TRBV2 and TRBJ2-2, the full variable domain is EPEVTQTPSHQVTQMGQEVILRCVPISNHLYFYWYRQILGQKVEFLVSFYNNEISEKSEIFDDQFSVERPDGSNFTLKIRSTKLEDSAMYFCASARQGAGELFFGEGSRLTVL.